Many counts were recorded for the clone carrying this T cell receptor beta chain. Its antigen is not identified. The CDR3 extends 3 residues past the end of the read, so its final part is completed from the germline J gene. Each donor provided about 5 to 8 ml of heparinized whole blood. The assay was immunoSEQ multiplex PCR, and TCRdb's table has in-frame clones only and misses some. The sample presents fewer than 50,000 clones, none singletons. The CDR3 extends over 15 amino acids. The V end was cut by 0 bases, the J end by 4 bases, with 10 bases between. Per germline, CDR1 MGHRA and CDR2 YSYEKL. These data belong to a study of T cell clonality in common variable immunodeficiency. The study, taken as a whole, reports: CVID subjects had higher TCRbeta clonality than healthy controls, most marked in about a third. CVID subjects shared fewer TCRbeta clones than healthy controls did.

The source of this sequence is a person aged 18 to 75 in good health. The chain uses TRBV4-1 and TRBJ1-5; D may be TRBD1 (5 bases). The source material was peripheral blood mononuclear cells. The CDR3 bases that were read are TGCGCCAGCAGCCAAGATTGGGGCGAGAATCAGCCC. Translating gives CASSQDWGENQP. The whole CDR3 protein is CASSQDWGENQPQHF.